What follows describes a single T cell receptor (beta chain). In the original processing: Researchers report that nucleated cell counts were estimated from reference gene primer amplification. Measured with immunoSEQ multiplex PCR; TCRdb has only the in-frame clones, and not every one. The DNA gave D and trimming, while V, J and clone size come from that table. This table holds about 210,000 clones, more than 75% found once. V gave up 2 bases and J gave up 2 bases, with 20 bases separating them. The CDR3 extends over 18 amino acids. Germline lookup yields CDR1 SNHLY and CDR2 FYNNEI. The sample originates from a study of blood T cell repertoires in COVID-19. Study context: Specimens from acute and convalescent COVID-19 originated in the United States, Italy and Spain. PBMCs, B-cell-depleted T cells, or T cells were the source of the cDNA or gDNA that made up the material.

The V call is TRBV2, the J call TRBJ2-3, with D uncertain. The TCR sequence derives from a man in his fifties or sixties with acute or convalescent COVID-19. Sequencing was carried out using peripheral blood. The chain's CDR3 is CASSETPVGRSSTDTQYF. CDR3 nucleotides: TGTGCCAGCAGTGAAACCCCCGTTGGCAGGTCTTCCACAGATACGCAGTATTTT.